This record looks at one TCR beta chain sequence and its context. The antigen is not known. Collection of blood occurred at baseline, at cycle 4 day 1, and at cycle 7 day 1. The germline CDR1 and CDR2 sequences are LGHNA and YNFKEQ. Trimming at V came to 4 bases and at J to 7 bases, leaving 9 bases not matched to a gene. CDR3 length equals 15 residues. This sample is part of a study of OX40 agonist ivuxolimab in advanced cancers. Overall study findings and caveats: Circulating CD4+ and CD8+ T cells showed clonal expansion by week 6 at 0.1 to 3.0 mg/kg. Expanded clones tended on average to be more numerous among CD8+ T cells than CD4+.

This table comes from immunoSEQ multiplex PCR, and its TCRdb copy is limited to in-frame clones, with some not included. The table lists 100,000 to 150,000 clones, approximately 90% of them singletons. The material was CD4+ or CD8+ T cells sorted from blood, obtained in a trial of the OX40 agonist ivuxolimab. The sequence derives from an adult with an advanced solid tumor such as melanoma, head and neck, liver or kidney cancer. This chain connects TRBV4-2 to TRBJ2-1; 8 bases are a match to TRBD2. The CDR3 sequence is CASSRGTSQGNEQFF. The CDR3 DNA reads as TGTGCCAGCAGCCGGGGGACTAGTCAAGGGAATGAGCAGTTCTTC.